The clone carrying this T cell receptor (beta chain) was seen once. The data were obtained in a study of cytomegalovirus exposure and HLA in healthy donors. PCR used 60 Vbeta primers and 13 Jbeta primers. TCRdb keeps only in-frame clones here, not all; method: immunoSEQ multiplex PCR. In the table there are approximately 140,000 clones, around 80% of which are singletons. Trimming left V 3 bases short and J 2 bases short, with 18 bases between. Germline loops: CDR1 SGHKS, CDR2 YYEKEE (reference sequence). This CDR3 has 16 residues. Sequencing was performed on PBMCs. V and J are TRBV5-5 and TRBJ2-7, with D possibly matching TRBD2 (6 bases). The receptor was isolated from a male donor in good health and CMV-seronegative. CDR3 loop: CASSSGTRTGPYEQYF. The CDR3 DNA is TGTGCCAGCAGCTCAGGGACTCGGACCGGACCCTACGAGCAGTACTTC.